This TCR beta chain is from a study of blood T cell repertoires in COVID-19. Study-wide context: Sources were T cells, B-cell-depleted T cells, or PBMCs; the material itself was cDNA or gDNA.

This clone was picked up one time. Only in-frame clones appear in the TCRdb table, and some are missing; sequencing was by immunoSEQ multiplex PCR. The sample records 150,000 or so clones, 80% to 90% being singletons. Sequencing was done on a sample of peripheral blood. The sequence derives from an elderly man with acute or convalescent COVID-19.

The CDR3 DNA is TGTGCCACCAGTGACCGGACAGGGGCAGGCTACGAGCAGTACTTC. It yields the protein CATSDRTGAGYEQYF. The chain couples TRBV24-1 to TRBJ2-7, with TRBD1 matching over 9 bases. Germline assignment: CDR1 KGHDR and CDR2 SFDVKD. The V and J ends lost 4 bases and 3 bases, in that order; junction bases with no gene match: 6. The length of the CDR3 is 15 residues.